A selection of T cell receptor beta chains follows, all from one sample in a study of blood T cell repertoires in COVID-19. Libraries were prepared by immunoSEQ multiplex PCR; TCRdb keeps only in-frame clonotypes and omits some of them. This sample carries approximately 250,000 clones, 65% to 90% of them seen once, and the ten largest clones take around 9.8%. Source material: PBMCs or T cells enriched from blood (not recorded which). The receptors stem from a woman aged 50 to 60 with acute COVID-19. The CDR3 runs from the conserved cysteine through the conserved F or W. D genes are given only for firm matches. Size is omitted from some rows. Given values are once, few, many or a class for expanded clones.

TRBV20-1	TRBJ2-5	11	NA	NA	CSAREIVTQYF	TGCAGTGCTAGAGAAATAGTAACCCAGTACTTC
TRBV3-1/TRBV3-2	TRBJ2-3	15	NA	TRBD2	CASSVRTSGSDTQYF	TGTGCCAGCAGCGTTAGGACTAGCGGCTCAGATACGCAGTATTTT
TRBV1	TRBJ1-2	16	many	NA	CTSSQAPGGSSYGYTF	TGCACCAGCAGCCAAGCTCCAGGGGGCTCCTCCTATGGCTACACCTTC
TRBV7-4	TRBJ1-5	17	NA	TRBD1	CASSLVWGTASNQPQHF	TGTGCCAGCAGCTTAGTATGGGGGACAGCTAGCAATCAGCCCCAGCATTTT
TRBV2	TRBJ1-2	11	NA	TRBD1	CARQGDYGYTF	TGTGCCAGACAGGGGGACTATGGCTACACCTTC
TRBV5-6	TRBJ1-2	14	NA	TRBD1	CASSSTGTGVGYTF	TGTGCCAGCAGCTCGACCGGGACAGGAGTTGGCTACACCTTC
TRBV12-5	TRBJ1-3	13	NA	NA	CATGGRGGDTIYF	TGTGCTACCGGGGGCAGGGGAGGGGACACCATATATTTT
TRBV5-1	TRBJ2-5	13	NA	NA	CASSLGSQETQYF	TGCGCCAGCAGCTTGGGGAGCCAAGAGACCCAGTACTTC
TRBV3-1/TRBV3-2	TRBJ1-1	14	many	TRBD1	CASSQAGGNTEAFF	TGTGCCAGCAGCCAAGCAGGGGGGAACACTGAAGCTTTCTTT
TRBV19	TRBJ1-2	15	NA	TRBD1	CASTMGTGVSYGYTF	TGTGCCAGTACCATGGGGACAGGGGTTAGCTATGGCTACACCTTC
TRBV2	TRBJ1-5	13	NA	TRBD1	CASSEQGAQPQHF	TGTGCCAGCAGCGAACAGGGGGCTCAGCCCCAGCATTTT
TRBV6-5	TRBJ1-2	15	NA	TRBD1	CASSYSTGTVTGYTF	TGTGCCAGCAGTTACTCGACCGGGACAGTCACTGGCTACACCTTC
TRBV5-4	TRBJ1-2	14	NA	TRBD1	CASSLNRQGYGYTF	TGTGCCAGCAGCTTAAACCGACAGGGGTATGGCTACACCTTC
TRBV18	TRBJ1-2	13	once	NA	CASSATGSYGYTF	TGTGCCAGCTCAGCGACAGGAAGCTATGGCTACACCTTC
TRBV12-3/TRBV12-4	TRBJ1-2	12	NA	NA	CASGLGGEGYTF	TGTGCCAGCGGGTTGGGAGGGGAGGGCTACACCTTC
TRBV29-1	TRBJ2-7	13	once	NA	CSVSTGATYEQYF	TGCAGCGTCTCAACAGGAGCCACCTACGAGCAGTACTTC
TRBV7-2	TRBJ1-2	14	NA	NA	CASSLARASRGYTF	TGTGCCAGCAGCTTAGCGAGGGCTTCGCGTGGCTACACCTTC
TRBV12-3/TRBV12-4	TRBJ2-5	13	NA	NA	CASSFYLMETQYF	TGTGCCAGCAGTTTTTATTTAATGGAGACCCAGTACTTC
TRBV7-7	TRBJ1-3	15	NA	TRBD1	CASSLGQGPGNTIYF	TGTGCCAGCAGCTTAGGACAGGGGCCTGGAAACACCATATATTTT
TRBV18	TRBJ1-2	14	NA	NA	CASSSPTDNYGYTF	TGTGCCAGCTCATCCCCGACAGATAACTATGGCTACACCTTC
TRBV7-8	TRBJ1-2	14	NA	NA	CASSLGGTVVGYTF	TGTGCCAGCAGCTTAGGGGGGACTGTTGTCGGCTACACCTTC
TRBV12-3/TRBV12-4	TRBJ1-2	13	NA	TRBD1	CASSRDRTYGYTF	TGTGCCAGCAGTCGGGACAGAACCTATGGCTACACCTTC
TRBV6-5	TRBJ1-3	16	NA	TRBD1	CASSYRTGGRGNTIYF	TGTGCCAGCAGTTACAGGACAGGGGGCCGTGGAAACACCATATATTTT
TRBV7-9	TRBJ1-2	13	NA	NA	CASSPDSLYGYTF	TGTGCCAGCAGCCCAGACAGCCTCTATGGCTACACCTTC
TRBV6-5	TRBJ1-1	14	NA	NA	CASSPGGENTEAFF	TGTGCCAGCAGTCCAGGAGGAGAGAACACTGAAGCTTTCTTT
TRBV6-2/TRBV6-3	TRBJ1-2	14	NA	TRBD1	CASSYQGQTYDYTF	TGTGCCAGCAGTTACCAGGGACAGACCTATGACTACACCTTC
TRBV19	TRBJ1-3	12	NA	NA	CAVRGSGNTIYF	TGTGCCGTAAGGGGGAGTGGAAACACCATATATTTT
TRBV25-1	TRBJ1-6	14	NA	NA	CASTLGGRNSPLHF	TGTGCCAGCACCCTCGGGGGGCGAAATTCACCCCTCCACTTT
TRBV28	TRBJ1-1	15	once	TRBD1	CASSSWTGMNTEAFF	TGTGCCAGCAGTTCATGGACAGGAATGAACACTGAAGCTTTCTTT
TRBV18	TRBJ2-6	18	few	TRBD1	CASSPTRGQGSGANVLTF	TGTGCCAGCTCACCTACCCGGGGACAGGGGTCTGGGGCCAACGTCCTGACTTTC
TRBV27	TRBJ2-7	14	NA	NA	CASSFQGKAYEQYF	TGTGCCAGCAGTTTCCAGGGGAAGGCCTACGAGCAGTACTTC
TRBV6-5	TRBJ1-6	12	NA	TRBD1	CASIRGNSPLHF	TGTGCCAGCATCAGGGGGAATTCACCCCTCCACTTT
TRBV7-9	TRBJ1-1	14	NA	TRBD1	CASNPIQGAAEAFF	TGTGCCAGCAACCCAATACAGGGGGCTGCTGAAGCTTTCTTT
TRBV11-2	TRBJ1-1	15	NA	TRBD1	CASSSGTGWGTEAFF	TGTGCCAGCAGCTCCGGGACAGGGTGGGGCACTGAAGCTTTCTTT
TRBV10-3	TRBJ1-1	14	NA	NA	CAIARAKMNTEAFF	TGTGCCATCGCCAGGGCCAAAATGAACACTGAAGCTTTCTTT
TRBV7-2	TRBJ2-7	14	once	NA	CASSPEGASYEQYF	TGTGCCAGCAGCCCTGAGGGAGCATCCTACGAGCAGTACTTC
TRBV6-5	TRBJ2-1	14	NA	NA	CASVHAGGSDEQFF	TGTGCCTCAGTGCACGCGGGTGGGTCGGATGAGCAGTTCTTC
TRBV5-4	TRBJ2-1	17	NA	TRBD2	CASSLAGTSRGEGEQFF	TGTGCCAGCAGCTTGGCCGGGACTAGCAGGGGGGAGGGTGAGCAGTTCTTC
TRBV11-1	TRBJ2-2	15	few	NA	CASSRFGQNTGELFF	TGTGCCAGCAGCCGGTTTGGACAGAACACCGGGGAGCTGTTTTTT
TRBV14	TRBJ2-7	16	NA	TRBD1	CASSPKDRDRSYEQYF	TGTGCCAGCAGCCCAAAGGACAGGGATCGGAGCTACGAGCAGTACTTC
TRBV5-6	TRBJ2-3	13	once	NA	CASSFLDTDTQYF	TGTGCCAGCAGCTTCCTAGACACAGATACGCAGTATTTT
TRBV30	TRBJ1-6	17	NA	TRBD1	CAWSVRWGPDRNSPLHF	TGTGCCTGGAGTGTACGGTGGGGGCCGGACAGGAATTCACCCCTCCACTTT
TRBV7-2	TRBJ2-2	13	NA	NA	CASSLAFLGELFF	TGTGCCAGCAGCTTAGCGTTTTTAGGGGAGCTGTTTTTT
TRBV6-2/TRBV6-3	TRBJ1-1	14	few	NA	CASSYAGANTEAFF	TGTGCCAGCAGTTACGCAGGGGCTAACACTGAAGCTTTCTTT
TRBV11-2	TRBJ1-2	14	NA	TRBD1	CASSLGDRGHGYTF	TGTGCCAGCAGCTTAGGGGACAGGGGGCATGGCTACACCTTC
TRBV7-2	TRBJ1-1	13	NA	NA	CASSALWGAEAFF	TGTGCCAGCAGCGCACTCTGGGGGGCTGAAGCTTTCTTT
TRBV25-1	TRBJ1-1	13	NA	NA	CASSEMGLTEAFF	TGTGCCAGCAGTGAAATGGGGCTTACTGAAGCTTTCTTT
TRBV29-1	TRBJ1-1	13	few	NA	CSFRDSGRTEAFF	TGCAGCTTTCGGGACTCCGGTCGCACTGAAGCTTTCTTT
TRBV7-9	TRBJ1-1	14	NA	NA	CASSLPGKNTEAFF	TGTGCCAGCAGCTTACCAGGGAAGAACACTGAAGCTTTCTTT